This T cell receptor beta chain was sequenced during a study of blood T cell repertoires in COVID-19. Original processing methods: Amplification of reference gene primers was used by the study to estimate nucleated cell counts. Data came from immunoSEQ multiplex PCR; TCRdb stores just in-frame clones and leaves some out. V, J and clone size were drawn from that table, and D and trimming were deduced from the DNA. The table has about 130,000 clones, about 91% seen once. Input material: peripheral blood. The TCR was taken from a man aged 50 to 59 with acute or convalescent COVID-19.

In DNA form, the CDR3 reads TGTGCTAGTGGTTCCCGGGACAGGGTCGTCTACACCTTC. It codes for CASGSRDRVVYTF. The chain joins TRBV12-5 to TRBJ1-2; TRBD1 aligns across 9 bases. The CDR3 extends over 13 amino acids. CDR1 is LGHNT and CDR2 is FRNRAP in the germline V gene. Trimming cost V 4 bases and J 10 bases; bases outside gene matches: 7.